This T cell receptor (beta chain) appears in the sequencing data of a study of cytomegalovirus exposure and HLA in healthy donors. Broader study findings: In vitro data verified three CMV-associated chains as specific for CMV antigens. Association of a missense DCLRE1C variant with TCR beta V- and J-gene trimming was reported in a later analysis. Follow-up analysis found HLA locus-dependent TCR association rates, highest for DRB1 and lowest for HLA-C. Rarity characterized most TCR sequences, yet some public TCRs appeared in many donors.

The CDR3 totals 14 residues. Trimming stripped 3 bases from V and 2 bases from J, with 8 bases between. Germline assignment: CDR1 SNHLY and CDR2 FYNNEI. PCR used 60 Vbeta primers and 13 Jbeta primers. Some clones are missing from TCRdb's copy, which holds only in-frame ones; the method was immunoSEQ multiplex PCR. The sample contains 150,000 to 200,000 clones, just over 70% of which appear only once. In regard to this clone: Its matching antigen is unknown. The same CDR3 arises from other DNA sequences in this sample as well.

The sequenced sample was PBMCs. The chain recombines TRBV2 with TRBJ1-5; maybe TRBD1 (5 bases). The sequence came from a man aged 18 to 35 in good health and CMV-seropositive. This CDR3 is CASSEGGGNQPQHF. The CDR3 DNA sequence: TGTGCCAGCAGTGAGGGGGGGGGCAATCAGCCCCAGCATTTT.